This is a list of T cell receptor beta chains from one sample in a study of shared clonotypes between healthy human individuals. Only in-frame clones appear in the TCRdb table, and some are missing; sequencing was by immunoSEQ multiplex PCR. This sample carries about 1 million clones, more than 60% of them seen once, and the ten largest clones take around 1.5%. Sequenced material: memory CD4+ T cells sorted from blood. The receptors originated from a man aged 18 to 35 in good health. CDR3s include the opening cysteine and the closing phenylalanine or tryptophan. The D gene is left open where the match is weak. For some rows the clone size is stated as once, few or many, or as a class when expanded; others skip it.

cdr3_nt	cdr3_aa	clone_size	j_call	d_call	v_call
TGTGCCACCAGCAGAGATCGGGGGGGACACGGGGATGAGCAGTTCTTC	CATSRDRGGHGDEQFF	-	TRBJ2-1	TRBD2	TRBV15
TGTGCCAGCAGCTTGGGTATGGGTCAAGAGACCCAGTACTTC	CASSLGMGQETQYF	-	TRBJ2-5	-	TRBV5-4
TGTGCCAGCAGCCGGGACTATAACACCGGGGAGCTGTTTTTT	CASSRDYNTGELFF	-	TRBJ2-2	TRBD2	TRBV27
TGCGCCAGCAGCTTGACCGGGACAGGGGGATCTGGGGCCAACGTCCTGACTTTC	CASSLTGTGGSGANVLTF	-	TRBJ2-6	TRBD1	TRBV5-1
TGTGCCAGCAGCTCCAGTCAGGCCCCCGGGACTGAAGCTTTCTTT	CASSSSQAPGTEAFF	few	TRBJ1-1	-	TRBV7-2
TGCGCCAGCAGTGAGCCATGGTGGACTAGCGGGGGCATAATGTCCTACGAGCAGTACTTC	CASSEPWWTSGGIMSYEQYF	-	TRBJ2-7	TRBD2	TRBV10-2
TGTGCCAGCAGCCCCCCAAGAGCGGGAGTAGGTAACACCGGGGAGCTGTTTTTT	CASSPPRAGVGNTGELFF	few	TRBJ2-2	TRBD2	TRBV14
TGTGCCATCGCGGGACAGGCTGGGGGCTACACCTTC	CAIAGQAGGYTF	-	TRBJ1-2	TRBD1	TRBV10-3
TGTGCCAGCAGCTTAAGGGGACAGGGGAATGGCTACACCTTC	CASSLRGQGNGYTF	-	TRBJ1-2	TRBD1	TRBV11-1
TGTGCCAGCAGCAAATCCCTTGGGGCCTACGAGCAGTACTTC	CASSKSLGAYEQYF	once	TRBJ2-7	-	TRBV11-2
TGTGCCAGCAACCCAACTAGCGCCTACAATGAGCAGTTCTTC	CASNPTSAYNEQFF	-	TRBJ2-1	TRBD2	TRBV16
TGTGCCGGAACCGGGACTAGGACAGATACGCAGTATTTT	CAGTGTRTDTQYF	-	TRBJ2-3	TRBD2	TRBV6-1
TGCGCCAGCAGCTTGGTTGCGGGGGGAAATGGCTACACCTTC	CASSLVAGGNGYTF	-	TRBJ1-2	-	TRBV5-1
TGTGCCAGCAGAGAAACAGGGGCCGAGCAGTACTTC	CASRETGAEQYF	few	TRBJ2-7	TRBD1	TRBV6-5
TGCGCCAGCAGCCCCGGTCCGGGAGCCTCCTACGAGCAGTACTTC	CASSPGPGASYEQYF	-	TRBJ2-7	-	TRBV5-1
TGCGCCAGCAGCCCCGAAGTGAACTATGGCTACACCTTC	CASSPEVNYGYTF	-	TRBJ1-2	-	TRBV5-1
TGTGCCAGCAGCTTAGTTGGCGGGTTTAGCAATCAGCCCCAGCATTTT	CASSLVGGFSNQPQHF	once	TRBJ1-5	-	TRBV7-2
TGTGCCAGCAGCGGGGACAGGGGAGGCTACTATGGCTACACCTTC	CASSGDRGGYYGYTF	-	TRBJ1-2	TRBD1	TRBV7-2
TGTGCCTGGAGGGGACAGGGGACTCAGCCCCAGCATTTT	CAWRGQGTQPQHF	-	TRBJ1-5	TRBD1	TRBV30
TGTGCCAGCAGTGTAAAGCGGGGGGGCTTTGATACGCAGTATTTT	CASSVKRGGFDTQYF	-	TRBJ2-3	TRBD2	TRBV6-4